What follows describes a single T cell receptor beta chain. The data stem from a study of blood T cell repertoires in COVID-19. Study at large: Samples of COVID-19 (acute and convalescent) were obtained from the United States, Italy and Spain. Nucleic acid was either cDNA or gDNA, and it came from T cells, B-cell-depleted T cells, or PBMCs.

In the study's own analysis: The authors estimated nucleated cell counts from reference gene primer amplification. Measured with immunoSEQ multiplex PCR; TCRdb has only the in-frame clones, and not every one. Clonal size and the V and J genes are those of that table, whereas D and trimming came from the DNA. There are about 210,000 clones in the sample; roughly 94% occur only once, and 0.95% to 1.5% lies in the top ten. There are 18 residues in the CDR3. Germline V CDR1 and CDR2: PRHDT, FYEKMQ (reference sequence). Trimming pared 1 base from V and 0 bases from J, leaving 16 bases between. The sequenced material came from peripheral blood. This rearrangement joins TRBV13 to TRBJ1-5; D is possibly TRBD1 (6 bases). The clonotype comes from a man younger than 40 with acute or convalescent COVID-19. The CDR3 loop reads CASSLVGQSRYSNQPQHF. CDR3 nucleotide sequence: TGTGCCAGCAGCTTAGTTGGACAGAGTAGATATAGCAATCAGCCCCAGCATTTT. The variable domain in full, completed from reference TRBV13 and TRBJ1-5, reads AAGVIQSPRHLIKEKRETATLKCYPIPRHDTVYWYQQGPGQDPQFLISFYEKMQSDKGSIPDRFSAQQFSDYHSELNMSSLELGDSALYFCASSLVGQSRYSNQPQHFGDGTRLSIL.